The present T cell receptor (beta chain) was sequenced within a study of blood T cell repertoires in COVID-19. For the study at large: PBMCs, B-cell-depleted T cells, or T cells provided the cDNA or gDNA that made up the material.

The V gene lost 0 bases and the J gene lost 3 bases, with 12 bases spanning the gap. CDR1 and CDR2 (germline): SGHDN, FVKESK. This CDR3 contains 16 residues. As handled by the study authors: Reference gene primers were amplified, and this amplification served to estimate nucleated cell counts. Clones were read by immunoSEQ multiplex PCR, and TCRdb kept only the in-frame ones, dropping some. V, J and clone size are taken as reported in that table, and D and trimming were inferred from the DNA itself. The sample shows 150,000 or so clones, 82% of them seen only once. This receptor was obtained from a human donor with acute or convalescent COVID-19. The donor label of this sample is uncertain. The source material was peripheral blood. The V and J genes are TRBV14 and TRBJ2-4; possibly TRBD1 for D (5 bases). The CDR3 loop is CASSQDVGQGKNIQYF. As DNA, the CDR3 is TGTGCCAGCAGCCAAGATGTAGGACAAGGCAAAAACATTCAGTACTTC.